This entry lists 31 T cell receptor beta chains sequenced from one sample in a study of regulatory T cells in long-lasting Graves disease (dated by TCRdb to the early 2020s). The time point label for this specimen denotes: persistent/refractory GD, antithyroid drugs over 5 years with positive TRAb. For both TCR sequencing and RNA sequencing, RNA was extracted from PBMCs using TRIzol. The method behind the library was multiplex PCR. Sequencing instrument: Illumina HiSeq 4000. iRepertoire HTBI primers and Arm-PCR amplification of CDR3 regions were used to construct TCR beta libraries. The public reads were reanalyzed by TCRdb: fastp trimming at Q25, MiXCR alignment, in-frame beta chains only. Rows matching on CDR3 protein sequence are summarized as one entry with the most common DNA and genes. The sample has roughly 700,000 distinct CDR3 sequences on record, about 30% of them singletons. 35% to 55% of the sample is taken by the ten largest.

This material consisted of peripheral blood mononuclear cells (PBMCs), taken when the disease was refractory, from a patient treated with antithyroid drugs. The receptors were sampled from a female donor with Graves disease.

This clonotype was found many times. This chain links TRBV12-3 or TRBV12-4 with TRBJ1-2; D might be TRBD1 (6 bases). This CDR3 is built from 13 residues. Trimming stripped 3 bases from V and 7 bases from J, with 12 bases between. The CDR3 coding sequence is TGTGCCAGCAGTTTTCCAGGGGTGAGTGGCTACACCTTC. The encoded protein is CASSFPGVSGYTF.

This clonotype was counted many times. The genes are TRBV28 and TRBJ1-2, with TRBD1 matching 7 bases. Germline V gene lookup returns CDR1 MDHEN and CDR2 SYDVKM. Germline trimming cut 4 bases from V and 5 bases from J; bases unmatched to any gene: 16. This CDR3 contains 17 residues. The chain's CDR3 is CASSSPPPTGVKYGYTF. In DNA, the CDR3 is TGTGCCAGCAGTTCCCCCCCCCCAACAGGGGTAAAATATGGCTACACCTTC.

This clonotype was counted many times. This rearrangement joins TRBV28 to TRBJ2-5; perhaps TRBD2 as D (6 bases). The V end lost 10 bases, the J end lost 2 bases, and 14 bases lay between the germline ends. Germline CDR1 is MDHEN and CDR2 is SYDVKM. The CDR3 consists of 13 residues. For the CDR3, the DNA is TGTGCCACCCACAAGGAGGGACAAGAGACCCAGTACTTC. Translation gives CATHKEGQETQYF.

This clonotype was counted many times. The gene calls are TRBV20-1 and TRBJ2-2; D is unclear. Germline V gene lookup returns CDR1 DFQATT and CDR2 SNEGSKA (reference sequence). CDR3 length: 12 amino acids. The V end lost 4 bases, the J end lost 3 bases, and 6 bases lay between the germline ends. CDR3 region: CSANRDTGELFF. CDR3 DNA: TGCAGTGCTAACCGGGACACCGGGGAGCTGTTTTTT.

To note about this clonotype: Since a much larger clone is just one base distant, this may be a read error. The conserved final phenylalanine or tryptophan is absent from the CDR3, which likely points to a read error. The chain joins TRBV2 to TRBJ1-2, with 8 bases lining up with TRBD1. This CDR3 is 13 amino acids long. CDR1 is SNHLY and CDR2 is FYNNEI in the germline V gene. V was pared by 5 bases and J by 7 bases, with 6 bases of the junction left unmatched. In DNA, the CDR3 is TGTGCCAGCAGTAGGCCAGGGGGCGGTGGCTACACCCTC. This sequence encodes CASSRPGGGGYTL.

CDR3 residues: CASSFRRVRDTDTQYF. The CDR3 nucleotides are TGTGCCAGCAGTTTCCGGAGGGTGAGGGACACAGATACGCAGTATTTT. The chain combines TRBV27 with TRBJ2-3; the D gene is possibly TRBD2 (6 bases). V lost 3 bases to trimming and J lost 2 bases, with 15 bases between them. From germline, CDR1 is MNHEY and CDR2 SMNVEV (reference sequence). The CDR3 covers 16 residues.

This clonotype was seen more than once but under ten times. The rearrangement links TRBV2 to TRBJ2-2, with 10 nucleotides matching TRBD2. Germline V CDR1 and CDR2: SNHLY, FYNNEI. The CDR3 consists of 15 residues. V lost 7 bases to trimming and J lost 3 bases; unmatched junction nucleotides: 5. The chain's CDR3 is CASTPSGSYTGELFF. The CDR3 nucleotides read TGTGCCAGCACCCCTAGCGGGAGTTACACCGGGGAGCTGTTTTTT.

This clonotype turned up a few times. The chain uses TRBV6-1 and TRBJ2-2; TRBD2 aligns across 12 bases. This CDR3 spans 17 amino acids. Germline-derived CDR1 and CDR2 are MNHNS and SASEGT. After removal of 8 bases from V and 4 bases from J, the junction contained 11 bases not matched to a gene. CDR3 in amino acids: CASRSLAGGPGTGELFF. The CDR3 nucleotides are TGTGCCAGCCGGTCCCTAGCGGGAGGGCCAGGCACCGGGGAGCTGTTTTTT.

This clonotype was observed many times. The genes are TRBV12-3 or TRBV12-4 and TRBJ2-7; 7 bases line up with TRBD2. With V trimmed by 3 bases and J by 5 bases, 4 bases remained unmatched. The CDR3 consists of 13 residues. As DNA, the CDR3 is TGTGCCAGCAGTTTGGGAGGGTCCCACGAGCAGTACTTC. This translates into CASSLGGSHEQYF.

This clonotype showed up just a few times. Here the CDR3 DNA reads TGTGCCAGCACCCCACTCACCGGGACAGGGAACTACGAGCAGTACTTC. It codes for CASTPLTGTGNYEQYF. The rearrangement joins TRBV6-1 to TRBJ2-7, with TRBD1 identical over 9 bases. Germline CDR1 is MNHNS and CDR2 is SASEGT. The CDR3 extends over 16 amino acids. V lost 7 bases and J lost 3; bases outside the gene matches: 13.

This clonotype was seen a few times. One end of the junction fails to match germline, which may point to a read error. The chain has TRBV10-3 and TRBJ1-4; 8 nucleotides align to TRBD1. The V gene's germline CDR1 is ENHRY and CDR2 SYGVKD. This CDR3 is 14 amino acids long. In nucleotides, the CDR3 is TGTGCCACCAGTAAAGGACAGGGTGGTGAAAAACTGTTTTTT. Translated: CATSKGQGGEKLFF.

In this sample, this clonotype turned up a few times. The CDR3 protein is CASRRTSSYEQYF. The DNA of the CDR3 is TGTGCCAGCAGACGGACGAGCTCCTACGAGCAGTACTTC. V usage is TRBV12-3 or TRBV12-4 and J usage is TRBJ2-7; no clear D gene. The CDR3 loop spans 13 amino acids. The ends were cut back, 6 bases at V and 0 bases at J, with 9 bases in the middle.

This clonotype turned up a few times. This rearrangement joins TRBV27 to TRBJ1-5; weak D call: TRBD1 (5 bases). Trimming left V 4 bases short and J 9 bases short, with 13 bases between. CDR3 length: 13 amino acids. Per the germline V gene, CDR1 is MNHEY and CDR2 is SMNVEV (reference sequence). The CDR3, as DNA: TGTGCCAGCAGTTGGAAAGGGGTTCGGCCCCAGCATTTT. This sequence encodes CASSWKGVRPQHF.

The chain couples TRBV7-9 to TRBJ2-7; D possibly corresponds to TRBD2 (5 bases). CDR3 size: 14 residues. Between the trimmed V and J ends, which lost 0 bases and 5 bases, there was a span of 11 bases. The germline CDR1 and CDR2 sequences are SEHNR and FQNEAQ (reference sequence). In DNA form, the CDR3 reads TGTGCCAGCAGCTTAGCTAGTAGCGTAGACGAGCAGTACTTC. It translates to CASSLASSVDEQYF. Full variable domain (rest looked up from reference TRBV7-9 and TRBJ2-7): DTGVSQNPRHKITKRGQNVTFRCDPISEHNRLYWYRQTLGQGPEFLTYFQNEAQLEKSRLLSDRFSAERPKGSFSTLEIQRTEQGDSAMYLCASSLASSVDEQYFGPGTRLTVT.

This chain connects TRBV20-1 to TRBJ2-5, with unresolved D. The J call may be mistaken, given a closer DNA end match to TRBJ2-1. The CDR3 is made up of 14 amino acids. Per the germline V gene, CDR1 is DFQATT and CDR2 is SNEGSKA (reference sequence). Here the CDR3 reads CSASMPASFDEQFF. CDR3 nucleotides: TGCAGTGCTAGTATGCCGGCGAGCTTCGATGAGCAGTTCTTC.

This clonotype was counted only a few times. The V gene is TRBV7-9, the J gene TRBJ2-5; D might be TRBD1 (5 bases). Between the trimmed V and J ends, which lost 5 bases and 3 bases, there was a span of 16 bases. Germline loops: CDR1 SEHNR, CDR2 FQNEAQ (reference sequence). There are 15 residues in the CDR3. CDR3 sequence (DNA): TGTGCCAGCAGCCCCTCCAGCAGGGAAAAAGAGACCCAGTACTTC. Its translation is CASSPSSREKETQYF.

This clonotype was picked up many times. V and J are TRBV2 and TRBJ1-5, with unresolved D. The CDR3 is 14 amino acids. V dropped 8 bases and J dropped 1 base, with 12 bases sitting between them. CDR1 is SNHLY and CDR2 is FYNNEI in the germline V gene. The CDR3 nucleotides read TGTGCCAGCGACCGCGTCGTGAGCAATCAGCCCCAGCATTTT. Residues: CASDRVVSNQPQHF.

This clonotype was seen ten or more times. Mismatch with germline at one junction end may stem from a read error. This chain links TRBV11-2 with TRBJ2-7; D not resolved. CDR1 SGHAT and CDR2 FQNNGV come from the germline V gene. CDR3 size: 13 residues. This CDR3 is CASSLGPAYEQYF. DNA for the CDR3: TGTGCCAGCAGTTTAGGGCCGGCGTACGAGCAGTACTTC. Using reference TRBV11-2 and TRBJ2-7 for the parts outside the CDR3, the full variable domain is EAGVAQSPRYKIIEKRQSVAFWCNPISGHATLYWYQQILGQGPKLLIQFQNNGVVDDSQLPKDRFSAERLKGVDSTLKIQPAKLEDSAVYLCASSLGPAYEQYFGPGTRLTVT.

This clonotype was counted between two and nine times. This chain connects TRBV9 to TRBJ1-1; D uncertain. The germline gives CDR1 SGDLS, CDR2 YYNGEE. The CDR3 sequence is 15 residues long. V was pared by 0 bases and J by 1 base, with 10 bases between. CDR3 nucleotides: TGTGCCAGCAGCGTAGCTACGTCTGGGAACACTGAAGCTTTCTTT. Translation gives CASSVATSGNTEAFF.

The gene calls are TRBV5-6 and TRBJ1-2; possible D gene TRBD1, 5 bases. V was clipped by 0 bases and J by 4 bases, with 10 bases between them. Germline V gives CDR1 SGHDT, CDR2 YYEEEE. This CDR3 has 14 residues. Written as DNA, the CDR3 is TGTGCCAGCAGCTTGGTGGCGACAGCCTATGGCTACACCTTC. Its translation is CASSLVATAYGYTF.

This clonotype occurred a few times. CDR3 sequence: CASSLGQGFNYGYTF. For the CDR3, the DNA is TGTGCCAGCAGCCTGGGACAGGGTTTTAACTATGGCTACACCTTC. The V gene is TRBV5-8, the J gene TRBJ1-2; 9 positions match TRBD1. Germline V gene sequence: CDR1 SGHTS, CDR2 YDEGEE. The CDR3 covers 15 residues. The J segment lost 1 base and the V segment lost 4 bases, leaving 5 bases of the junction unmatched. Looking up the rest from reference TRBV5-8 and TRBJ1-2 gives the full variable domain: EAGVTQSPTHLIKTRGQQATLRCSPISGHTSVYWYQQALGLGLQFLLWYDEGEERNRGNFPPRFSGRQFPNYSSELNVNALELEDSALYLCASSLGQGFNYGYTFGSGTRLTVV.

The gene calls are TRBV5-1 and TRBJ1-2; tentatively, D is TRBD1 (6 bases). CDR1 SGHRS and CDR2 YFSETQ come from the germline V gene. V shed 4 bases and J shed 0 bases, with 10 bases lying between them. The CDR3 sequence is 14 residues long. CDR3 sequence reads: CASSPRGSNYGYTF. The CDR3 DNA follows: TGCGCCAGCAGCCCCAGGGGTTCTAACTATGGCTACACCTTC.

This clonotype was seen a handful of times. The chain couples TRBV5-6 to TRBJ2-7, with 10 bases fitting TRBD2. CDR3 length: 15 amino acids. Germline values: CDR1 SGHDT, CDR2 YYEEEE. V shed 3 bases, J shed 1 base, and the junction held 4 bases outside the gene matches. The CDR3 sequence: CASSSGLAKSYEQYF. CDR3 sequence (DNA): TGTGCCAGCAGCTCGGGACTAGCGAAATCCTACGAGCAGTACTTC.

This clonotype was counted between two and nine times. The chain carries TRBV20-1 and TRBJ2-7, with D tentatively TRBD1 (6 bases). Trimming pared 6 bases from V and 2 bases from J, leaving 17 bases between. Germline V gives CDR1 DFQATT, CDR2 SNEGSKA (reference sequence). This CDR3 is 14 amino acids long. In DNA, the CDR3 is TGCAGTGCCCCAGGGGCCAGGCCACCCTACGAGCAGTACTTC. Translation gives CSAPGARPPYEQYF.

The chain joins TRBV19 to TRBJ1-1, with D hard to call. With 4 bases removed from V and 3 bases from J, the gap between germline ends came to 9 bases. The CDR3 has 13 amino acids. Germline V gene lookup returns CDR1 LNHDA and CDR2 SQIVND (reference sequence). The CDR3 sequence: CASSNWRDTEAFF. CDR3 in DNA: TGTGCCAGTAGTAACTGGAGGGACACTGAAGCTTTCTTT.

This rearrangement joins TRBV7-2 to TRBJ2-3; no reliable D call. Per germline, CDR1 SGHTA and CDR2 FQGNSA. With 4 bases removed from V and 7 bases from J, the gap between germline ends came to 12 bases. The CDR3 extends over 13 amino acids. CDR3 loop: CASSSPVIYTQYF. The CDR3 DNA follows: TGTGCCAGCAGCTCACCAGTCATCTATACGCAGTATTTT. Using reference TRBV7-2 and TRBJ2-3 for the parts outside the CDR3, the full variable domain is GAGVSQSPSNKVTEKGKDVELRCDPISGHTALYWYRQSLGQGLEFLIYFQGNSAPDKSGLPSDRFSAERTGGSVSTLTIQRTQQEDSAVYLCASSSPVIYTQYFGPGTRLTVL.

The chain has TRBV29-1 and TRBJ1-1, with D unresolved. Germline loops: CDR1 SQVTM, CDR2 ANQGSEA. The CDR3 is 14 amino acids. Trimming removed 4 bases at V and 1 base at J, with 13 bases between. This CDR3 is CSVGLATGNTEAFF. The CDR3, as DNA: TGCAGCGTTGGGCTGGCTACGGGGAACACTGAAGCTTTCTTT.

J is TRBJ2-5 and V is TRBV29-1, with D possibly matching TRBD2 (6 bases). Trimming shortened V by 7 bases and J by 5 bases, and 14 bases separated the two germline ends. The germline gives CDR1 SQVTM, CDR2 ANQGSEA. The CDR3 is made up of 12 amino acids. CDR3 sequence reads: CSGQTSGETQYF. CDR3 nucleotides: TGCAGCGGCCAGACTAGTGGGGAGACCCAGTACTTC. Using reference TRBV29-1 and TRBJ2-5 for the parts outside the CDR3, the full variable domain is SAVISQKPSRDICQRGTSLTIQCQVDSQVTMMFWYRQQPGQSLTLIATANQGSEATYESGFVIDKFPISRPNLTFSTLTVSNMSPEDSSIYLCSGQTSGETQYFGPGTRLLVL.

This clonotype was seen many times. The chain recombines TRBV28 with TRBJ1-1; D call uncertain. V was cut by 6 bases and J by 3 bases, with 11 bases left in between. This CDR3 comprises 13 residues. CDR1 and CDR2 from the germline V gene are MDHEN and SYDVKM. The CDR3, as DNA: TGTGCCAGCAGCCTTCTCGACCACACTGAAGCTTTCTTT. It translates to CASSLLDHTEAFF.

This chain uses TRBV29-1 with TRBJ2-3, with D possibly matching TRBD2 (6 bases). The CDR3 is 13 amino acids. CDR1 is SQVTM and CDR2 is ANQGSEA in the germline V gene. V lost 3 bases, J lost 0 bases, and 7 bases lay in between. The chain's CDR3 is CSVDRESTDTQYF. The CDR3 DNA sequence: TGCAGCGTTGACCGGGAGAGCACAGATACGCAGTATTTT.

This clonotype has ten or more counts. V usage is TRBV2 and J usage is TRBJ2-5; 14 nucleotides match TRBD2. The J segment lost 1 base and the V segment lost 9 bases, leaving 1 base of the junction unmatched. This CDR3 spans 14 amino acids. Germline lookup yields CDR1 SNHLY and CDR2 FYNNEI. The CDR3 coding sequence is TGTGCCAGAGGGACTAGCGGGGGCCAAGAGACCCAGTACTTC. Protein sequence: CARGTSGGQETQYF.